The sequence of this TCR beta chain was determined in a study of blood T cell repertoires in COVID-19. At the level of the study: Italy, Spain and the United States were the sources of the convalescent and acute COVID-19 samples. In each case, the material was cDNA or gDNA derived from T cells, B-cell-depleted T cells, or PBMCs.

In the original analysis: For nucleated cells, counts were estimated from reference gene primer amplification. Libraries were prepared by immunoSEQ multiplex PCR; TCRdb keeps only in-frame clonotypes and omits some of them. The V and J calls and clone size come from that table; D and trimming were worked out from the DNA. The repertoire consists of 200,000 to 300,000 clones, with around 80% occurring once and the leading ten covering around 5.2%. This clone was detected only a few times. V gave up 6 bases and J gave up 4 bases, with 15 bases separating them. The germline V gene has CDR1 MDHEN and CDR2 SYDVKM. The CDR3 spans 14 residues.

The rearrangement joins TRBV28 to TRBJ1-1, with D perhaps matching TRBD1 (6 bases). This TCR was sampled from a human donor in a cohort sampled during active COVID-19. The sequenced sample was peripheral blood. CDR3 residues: CASRNRAGATEAFF. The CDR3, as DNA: TGTGCCAGCAGGAACAGGGCGGGGGCCACTGAAGCTTTCTTT.